This T cell receptor beta chain was sequenced for a study of blood T cell repertoires in COVID-19. Study details: Whether acute or convalescent, the COVID-19 samples came from the United States, Italy and Spain. PBMCs, B-cell-depleted T cells, or T cells were the source of the cDNA or gDNA that made up the material.

Per the authors' pipeline: Amplification of reference gene primers was used by the study to estimate nucleated cell counts. Measured with immunoSEQ multiplex PCR; TCRdb has only the in-frame clones, and not every one. The DNA was the basis for D and trimming; V, J and clone size are from that table. This table has around 270,000 clones, around nine tenths appearing once. The sample consisted of peripheral blood. The clonotype was recovered from a man in his thirties or forties with acute or convalescent COVID-19.

The CDR3 DNA follows: TGTGCCAGCAGTGGGGGACAGGGGTTCAGTAGCAATCAGCCCCAGCATTTT. Translation: CASSGGQGFSSNQPQHF. V usage is TRBV6-1 and J usage is TRBJ1-5; TRBD1 agrees at 10 bases. CDR1 and CDR2 (germline): MNHNS, SASEGT. The CDR3 loop spans 17 amino acids. Trimming at V came to 4 bases and at J to 0 bases, leaving 6 bases not matched to a gene.